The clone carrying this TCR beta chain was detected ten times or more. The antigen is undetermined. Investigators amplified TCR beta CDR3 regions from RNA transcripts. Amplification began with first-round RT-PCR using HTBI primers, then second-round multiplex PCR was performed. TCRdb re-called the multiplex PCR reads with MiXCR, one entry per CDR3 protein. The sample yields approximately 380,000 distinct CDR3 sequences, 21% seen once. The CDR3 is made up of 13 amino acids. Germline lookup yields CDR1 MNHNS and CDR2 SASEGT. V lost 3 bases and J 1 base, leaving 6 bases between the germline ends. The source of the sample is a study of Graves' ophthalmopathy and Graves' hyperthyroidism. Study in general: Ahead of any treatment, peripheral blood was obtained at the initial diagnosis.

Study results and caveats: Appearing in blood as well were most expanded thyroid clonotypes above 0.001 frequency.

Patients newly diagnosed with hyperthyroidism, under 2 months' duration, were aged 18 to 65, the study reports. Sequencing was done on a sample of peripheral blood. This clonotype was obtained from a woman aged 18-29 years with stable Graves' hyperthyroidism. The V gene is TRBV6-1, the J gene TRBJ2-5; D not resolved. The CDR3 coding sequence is TGTGCCAGCAGTGAGATAGCCCAAGAGACCCAGTACTTC. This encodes CASSEIAQETQYF.